This TCR beta chain derives from a study of blood T cells in healthy people across ages. A second about 7 to 11 cycle PCR used barcoded and J-beta primers. TCRdb recomputed calls from the 5' RACE reads with MiXCR, one row per CDR3 protein. The table lists about 1.1 million distinct CDR3 sequences, 30% to 40% of them singletons, with 13% in the top ten. As to this clonotype: What it binds is unknown.

Study results and limitations: PBMCs that were unsorted prevented a conclusive naive versus antigen-experienced comparison. The long-lived group displayed more naive CD4+ cells, plus higher diversity, than the aged donors did. Diversity of TCR beta correlated strongly with naive T cell percentage.

Sequencing was done on a sample of blood. This TCR was recovered from a man aged 18 to 35 in good health.

The CDR3 region is CASRGRGSPGNTIYF. The CDR3, as DNA: TGTGCCAGCAGGGGACGGGGGAGCCCTGGAAACACCATATATTTT. The chain joins TRBV21-1 to TRBJ1-3; the table's D call of TRBD1 was not tested on the DNA. TRBV21-1 corresponds to a pseudogene. This CDR3 is built from 15 residues.